This entry features one T cell receptor beta chain sequence. It has no known antigen specificity. No much larger clone is present one base from it, and per-base qualities are unavailable. With the immunoSEQ assay, which is a bias-controlled multiplex PCR relying on V- and J-specific primers, TCR beta CDR3 regions were amplified from genomic DNA. In a second PCR step, a proprietary barcode and Illumina adapter sequences were attached to the CDR3 amplicons. CDR3 libraries were sequenced on an Illumina MiSeq instrument. As for the authors' bioinformatics: Export and quality control were done with immunoSEQ Analyzer 3.0, while downstream analyses used R Bioconductor and Immunarch. Only productive rearrangements within the normalized downsampled data set were used in the calculation of repertoire metrics. In the normalized cohort, a clonotype counted as pathologically expanded if the clonotype was larger than 5 templates. Repertoire diversity was measured with the Inverse Simpson Index. The non-normalized data set was used for CMV-specificity analyses so that all clonotypes could be captured. TCRdb limited this immuneACCESS table to in-frame rearrangements with V and J called. A share of clones is missing; checked studies link under half to unresolved V genes, and the rest is unexplained. The V and J calls and the clone size are those of that table, but D and trimming were determined from the DNA. This sample lists 7,000 or so clones; approximately 87% were detected once. The ten top clones hold 5.5% of the sample.

The time point label corresponds to: 100 days after allo-HCT. Recipient blood was collected about 28 days before transplant and at days 30, 100 and 180 after transplant. Using Nuclei Lysis Solution, genomic DNA was extracted from unfractionated peripheral blood mononuclear cells that were either fresh or cryopreserved. This entry comes from a study of T cell clonotyping in hematopoietic cell transplantation (dated by TCRdb to the early 2020s). Looking at the study overall: A total of about 140 blood samples were gathered in the study from roughly 40 consecutive transplant recipients along with their related donors. Recruitment of patients was conducted between late 2015 and January 2017, and follow-up was continued until late 2020 or death.

The full study reports these points: After transplant, TCR diversity in recipients dropped, and pathologically expanded clonotypes climbed progressively between day 30 and day 180. Overlap with donor repertoires was found for only a small fraction of recipient repertoires, with over 95% found to appear de novo at the given depth. Sample size was limited, and cells were not sorted, so CD4 and CD8 repertoire contributions could not be separated. Broader TCR repertoire diversity after transplant was predicted by Inverse Simpson Index values from donors and from recipients before transplant.

The CDR1 and CDR2 encoded by the germline V gene are MNHNS and SASEGT. V gives up 1 base and J gives up 11 bases, and the segment between their germline ends measures 14 bases. Taken from cysteine to phenylalanine, the CDR3 has 13 residues. Just CDR3 DNA is preserved here, 39 bases in frame from base 1. The receptor was isolated from a male patient aged 45-60 years who had an allogeneic stem cell transplant from a related donor, so the T cells may come from the graft donor. Some clones in this sample may be carry-over from other donors' samples. The sequence joins TRBV6-1 to TRBJ1-1; too little of a D gene remains to name it. Sequencing was performed on PBMCs, taken 100 days after allogeneic stem cell transplant. Here is the DNA: TGTGCCAGCAGTGAAGTTAAGGGAGGTAGGGCTTTCTTT. Its coded protein is CASSEVKGGRAFF.